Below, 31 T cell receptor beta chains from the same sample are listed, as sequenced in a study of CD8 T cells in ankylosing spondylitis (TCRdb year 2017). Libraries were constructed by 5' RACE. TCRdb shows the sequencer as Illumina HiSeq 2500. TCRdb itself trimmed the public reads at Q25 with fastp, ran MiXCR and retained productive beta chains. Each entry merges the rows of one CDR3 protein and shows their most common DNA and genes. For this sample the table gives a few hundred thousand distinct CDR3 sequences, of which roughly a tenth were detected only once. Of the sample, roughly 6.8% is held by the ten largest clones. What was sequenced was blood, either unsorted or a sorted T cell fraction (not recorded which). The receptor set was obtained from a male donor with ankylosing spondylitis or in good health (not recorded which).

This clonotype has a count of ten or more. CDR3 in DNA: TGCGCCACCTCAATAGCGGGGGGGGGCAATGAGCAGTTCTTC. The encoded protein is CATSIAGGGNEQFF. The chain is built from TRBV10-2 and TRBJ2-1; TRBD2 agrees at 11 bases. This CDR3 is 14 amino acids long. Losses at the gene ends were 10 bases for V and 6 bases for J; bases not matched to a gene: 8. Germline-derived CDR1 and CDR2 are WSHSY and SAAADI.

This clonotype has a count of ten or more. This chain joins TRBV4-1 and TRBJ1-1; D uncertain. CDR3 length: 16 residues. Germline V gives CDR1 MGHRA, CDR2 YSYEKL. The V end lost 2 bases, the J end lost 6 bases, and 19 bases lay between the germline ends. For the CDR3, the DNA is TGCGCCAGCAGCCAAATACTTCGGACCCGAGGGCCTGAAGCTTTCTTT. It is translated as CASSQILRTRGPEAFF.

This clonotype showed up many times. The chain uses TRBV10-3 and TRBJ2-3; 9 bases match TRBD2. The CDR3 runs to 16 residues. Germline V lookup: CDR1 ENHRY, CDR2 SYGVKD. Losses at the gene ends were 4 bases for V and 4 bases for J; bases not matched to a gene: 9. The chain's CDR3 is CAISGAVAGGSDTQYF. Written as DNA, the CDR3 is TGTGCCATCAGTGGGGCGGTGGCGGGAGGGTCAGATACGCAGTATTTT.

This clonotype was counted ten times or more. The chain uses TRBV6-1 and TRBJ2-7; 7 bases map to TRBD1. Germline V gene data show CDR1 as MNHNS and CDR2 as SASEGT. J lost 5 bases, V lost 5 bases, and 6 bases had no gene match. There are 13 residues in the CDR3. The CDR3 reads CASSRTGIHEQYF. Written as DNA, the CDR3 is TGTGCCAGCAGTCGGACAGGTATCCACGAGCAGTACTTC.

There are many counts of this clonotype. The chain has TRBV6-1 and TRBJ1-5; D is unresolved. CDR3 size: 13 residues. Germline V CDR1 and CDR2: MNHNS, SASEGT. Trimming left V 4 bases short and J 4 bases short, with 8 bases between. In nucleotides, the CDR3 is TGTGCCAGCAGTGGAAATCGGAATCAGCCCCAGCATTTT. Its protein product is CASSGNRNQPQHF.

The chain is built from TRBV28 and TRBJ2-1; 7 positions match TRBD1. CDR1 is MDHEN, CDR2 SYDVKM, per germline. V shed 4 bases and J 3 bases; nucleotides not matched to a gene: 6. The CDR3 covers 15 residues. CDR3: CASSSPGQNYNEQFF. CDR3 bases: TGTGCCAGCAGTTCCCCGGGACAGAACTACAATGAGCAGTTCTTC.

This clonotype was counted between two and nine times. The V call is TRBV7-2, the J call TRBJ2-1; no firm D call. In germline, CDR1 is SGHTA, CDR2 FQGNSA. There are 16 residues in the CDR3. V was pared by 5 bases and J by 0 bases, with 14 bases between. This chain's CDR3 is CASSRRRGSSYNEQFF. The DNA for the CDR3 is TGTGCCAGCAGCAGGCGTCGCGGAAGCTCCTACAATGAGCAGTTCTTC.

The CDR3 loop is CASSLYSRARDTQYF. The CDR3 region has the DNA TGTGCCAGCAGCTTATATAGTCGGGCAAGGGATACGCAGTATTTT. The J gene is TRBJ2-3, the V gene TRBV7-2; no clear D. Germline loops: CDR1 SGHTA, CDR2 FQGNSA. The V end was cut by 2 bases, the J end by 6 bases, with 15 bases between. This CDR3 region has 15 residues.

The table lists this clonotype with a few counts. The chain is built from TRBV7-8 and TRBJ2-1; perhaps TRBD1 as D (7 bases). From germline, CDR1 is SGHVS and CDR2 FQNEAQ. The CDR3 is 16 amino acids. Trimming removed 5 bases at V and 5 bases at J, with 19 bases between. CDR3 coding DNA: TGTGCCAGCAGCCGCCAGGGGGGCCCAGTCCACAATGAGCAGTTCTTC. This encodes CASSRQGGPVHNEQFF. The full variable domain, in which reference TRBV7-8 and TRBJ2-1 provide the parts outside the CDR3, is GAGVSQSPRYKVAKRGQDVALRCDPISGHVSLFWYQQALGQGPEFLTYFQNEAQLDKSGLPSDRFFAERPEGSVSTLKIQRTQQEDSAVYLCASSRQGGPVHNEQFFGPGTRLTVL.

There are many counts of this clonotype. In DNA form, the CDR3 reads TGTGCCAGCAGCTTGAGAGTGGAGGAGGCTTTCTTT. Translating gives CASSLRVEEAFF. The gene calls are TRBV5-6 and TRBJ1-1; D gene unclear. Between the trimmed V and J ends, which lost 1 base and 11 bases, there was a span of 12 bases. The CDR3 loop spans 12 amino acids. Germline values: CDR1 SGHDT, CDR2 YYEEEE. Looking up the rest from reference TRBV5-6 and TRBJ1-1 gives the full variable domain: DAGVTQSPTHLIKTRGQQVTLRCSPKSGHDTVSWYQQALGQGPQFIFQYYEEEERQRGNFPDRFSGHQFPNYSSELNVNALLLGDSALYLCASSLRVEEAFFGQGTRLTVV.

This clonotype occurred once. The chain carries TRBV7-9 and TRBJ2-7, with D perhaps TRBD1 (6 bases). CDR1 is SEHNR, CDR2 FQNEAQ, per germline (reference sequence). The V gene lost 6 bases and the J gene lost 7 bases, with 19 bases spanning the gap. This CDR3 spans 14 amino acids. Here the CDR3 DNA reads TGTGCCAGCAGGGGACACGGGCCAGCTGGGGAGCAGTACTTC. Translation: CASRGHGPAGEQYF.

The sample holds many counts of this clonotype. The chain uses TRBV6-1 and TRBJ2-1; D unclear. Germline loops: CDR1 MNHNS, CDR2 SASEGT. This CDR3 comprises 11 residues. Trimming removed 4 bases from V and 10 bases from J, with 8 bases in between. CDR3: CASSGIWEQFF. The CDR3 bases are TGTGCCAGCAGTGGGATATGGGAGCAGTTCTTC.

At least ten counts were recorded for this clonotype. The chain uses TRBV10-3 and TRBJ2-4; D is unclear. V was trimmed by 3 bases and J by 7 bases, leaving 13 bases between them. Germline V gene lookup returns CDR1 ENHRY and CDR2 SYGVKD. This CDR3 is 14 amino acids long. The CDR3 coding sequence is TGTGCCATCAGTGACCTACGGAGTGAGAACATTCAGTACTTC. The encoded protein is CAISDLRSENIQYF.

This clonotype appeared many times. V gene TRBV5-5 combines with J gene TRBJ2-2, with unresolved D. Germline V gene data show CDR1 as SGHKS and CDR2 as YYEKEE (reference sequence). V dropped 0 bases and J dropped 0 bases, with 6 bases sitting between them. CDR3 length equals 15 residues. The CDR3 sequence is CASSLEGSNTGELFF. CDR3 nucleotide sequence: TGTGCCAGCAGCTTGGAGGGTTCGAACACCGGGGAGCTGTTTTTT.

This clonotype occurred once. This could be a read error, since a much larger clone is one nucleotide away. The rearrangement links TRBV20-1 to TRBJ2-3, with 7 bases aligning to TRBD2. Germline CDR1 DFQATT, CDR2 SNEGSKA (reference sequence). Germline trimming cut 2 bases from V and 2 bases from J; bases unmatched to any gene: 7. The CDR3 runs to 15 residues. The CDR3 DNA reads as TGCAGTGCTAGACCGACTAGCCGGTACACAGATACGCAGTATTTT. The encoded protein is CSARPTSRYTDTQYF.

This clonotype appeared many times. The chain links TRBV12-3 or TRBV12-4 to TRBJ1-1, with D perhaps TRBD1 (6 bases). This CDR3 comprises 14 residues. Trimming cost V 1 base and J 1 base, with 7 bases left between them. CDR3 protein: CASSLDRENTEAFF. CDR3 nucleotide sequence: TGTGCCAGCAGTTTAGACAGGGAGAACACTGAAGCTTTCTTT.

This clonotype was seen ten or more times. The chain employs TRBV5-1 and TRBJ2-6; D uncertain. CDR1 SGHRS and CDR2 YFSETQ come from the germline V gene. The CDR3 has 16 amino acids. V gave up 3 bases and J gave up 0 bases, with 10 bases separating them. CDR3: CASSSQPVSGANVLTF. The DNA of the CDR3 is TGCGCCAGCAGCTCCCAACCCGTCTCTGGGGCCAACGTCCTGACTTTC. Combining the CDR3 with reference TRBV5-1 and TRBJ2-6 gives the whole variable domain KAGVTQTPRYLIKTRGQQVTLSCSPISGHRSVSWYQQTPGQGLQFLFEYFSETQRNKGNFPGRFSGRQFSNSRSEMNVSTLELGDSALYLCASSSQPVSGANVLTFGAGSRLTVL.

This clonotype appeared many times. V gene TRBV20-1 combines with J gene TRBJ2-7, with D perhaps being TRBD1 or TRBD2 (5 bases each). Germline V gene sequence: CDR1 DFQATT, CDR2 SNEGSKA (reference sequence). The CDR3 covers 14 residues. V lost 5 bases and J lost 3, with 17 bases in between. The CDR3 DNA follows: TGCAGTGCTCCAGGGACGGGACGGATCTACGAGCAGTACTTC. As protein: CSAPGTGRIYEQYF.

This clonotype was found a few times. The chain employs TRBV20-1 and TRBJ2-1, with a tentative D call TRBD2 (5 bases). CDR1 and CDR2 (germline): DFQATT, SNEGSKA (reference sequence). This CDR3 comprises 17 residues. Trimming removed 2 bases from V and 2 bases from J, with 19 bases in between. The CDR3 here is CSARFLGAAPPYNEQFF. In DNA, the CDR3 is TGCAGTGCTAGATTCCTGGGAGCGGCCCCTCCCTACAATGAGCAGTTCTTC.

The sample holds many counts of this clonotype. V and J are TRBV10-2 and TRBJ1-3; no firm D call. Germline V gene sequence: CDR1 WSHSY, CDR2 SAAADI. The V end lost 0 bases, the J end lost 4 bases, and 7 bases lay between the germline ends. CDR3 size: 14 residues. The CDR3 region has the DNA TGCGCCAGCAGTGAGTCTCGGGGAGGAAACACCATATATTTT. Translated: CASSESRGGNTIYF.

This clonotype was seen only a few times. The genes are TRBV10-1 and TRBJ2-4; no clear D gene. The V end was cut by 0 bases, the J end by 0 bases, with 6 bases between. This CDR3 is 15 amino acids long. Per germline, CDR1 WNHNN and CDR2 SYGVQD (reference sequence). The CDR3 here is CASSESRLAKNIQYF. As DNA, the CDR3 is TGCGCCAGCAGTGAGTCGCGGCTAGCCAAAAACATTCAGTACTTC.

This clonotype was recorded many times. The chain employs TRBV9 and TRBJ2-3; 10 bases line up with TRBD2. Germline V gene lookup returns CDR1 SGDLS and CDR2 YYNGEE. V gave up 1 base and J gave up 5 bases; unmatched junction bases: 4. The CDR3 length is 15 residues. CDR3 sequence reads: CASSVLSGGLDTQYF. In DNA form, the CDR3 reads TGTGCCAGCAGCGTACTTAGCGGGGGGTTAGATACGCAGTATTTT.

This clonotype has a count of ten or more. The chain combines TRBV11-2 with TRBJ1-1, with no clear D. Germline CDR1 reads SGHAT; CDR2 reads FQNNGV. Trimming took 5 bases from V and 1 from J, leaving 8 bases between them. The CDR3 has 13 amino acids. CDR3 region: CASSRRRNTEAFF. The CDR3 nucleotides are TGTGCCAGCAGCCGCCGAAGGAACACTGAAGCTTTCTTT.

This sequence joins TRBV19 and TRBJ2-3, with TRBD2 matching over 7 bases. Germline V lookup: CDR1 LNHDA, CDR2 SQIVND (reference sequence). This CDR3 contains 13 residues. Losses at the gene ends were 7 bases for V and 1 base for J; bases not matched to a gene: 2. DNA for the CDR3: TGTGCCAGTACTGGGAGGGGCACAGATACGCAGTATTTT. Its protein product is CASTGRGTDTQYF.

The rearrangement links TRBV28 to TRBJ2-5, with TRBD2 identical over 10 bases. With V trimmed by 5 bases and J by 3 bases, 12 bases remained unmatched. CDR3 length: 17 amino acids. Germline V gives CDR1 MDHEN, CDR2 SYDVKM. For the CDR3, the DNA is TGTGCCAGCAGTCCGGGACTAGCGCTCAAAATAAAAGAGACCCAGTACTTC. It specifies CASSPGLALKIKETQYF. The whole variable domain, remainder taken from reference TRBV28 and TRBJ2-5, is DVKVTQSSRYLVKRTGEKVFLECVQDMDHENMFWYRQDPGLGLRLIYFSYDVKMKEKGDIPEGYSVSREKKERFSLILESASTNQTSMYLCASSPGLALKIKETQYFGPGTRLLVL.

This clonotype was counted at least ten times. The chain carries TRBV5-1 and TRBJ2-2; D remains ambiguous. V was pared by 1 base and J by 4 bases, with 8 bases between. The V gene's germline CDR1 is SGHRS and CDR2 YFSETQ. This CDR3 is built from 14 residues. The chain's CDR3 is CASSLRRITGELFF. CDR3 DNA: TGCGCCAGCAGCTTGCGACGGATCACCGGGGAGCTGTTTTTT.

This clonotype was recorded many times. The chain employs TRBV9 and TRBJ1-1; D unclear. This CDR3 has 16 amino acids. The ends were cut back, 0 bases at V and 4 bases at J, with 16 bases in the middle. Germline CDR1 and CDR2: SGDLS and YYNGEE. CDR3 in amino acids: CASSVGGMWATTEAFF. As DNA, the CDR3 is TGTGCCAGCAGCGTAGGAGGAATGTGGGCCACCACTGAAGCTTTCTTT.

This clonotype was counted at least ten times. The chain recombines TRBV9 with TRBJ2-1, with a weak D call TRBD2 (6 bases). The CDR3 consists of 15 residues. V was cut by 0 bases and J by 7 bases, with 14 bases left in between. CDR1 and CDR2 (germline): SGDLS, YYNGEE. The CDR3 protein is CASSVASEEVNEQFF. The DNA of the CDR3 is TGTGCCAGCAGCGTAGCTAGCGAGGAGGTTAATGAGCAGTTCTTC.

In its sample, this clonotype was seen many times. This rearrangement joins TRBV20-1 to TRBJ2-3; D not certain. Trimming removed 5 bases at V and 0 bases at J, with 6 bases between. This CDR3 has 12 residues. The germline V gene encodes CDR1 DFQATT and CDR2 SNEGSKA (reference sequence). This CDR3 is CSADTSTDTQYF. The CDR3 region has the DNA TGCAGTGCTGACACTAGCACAGATACGCAGTATTTT.

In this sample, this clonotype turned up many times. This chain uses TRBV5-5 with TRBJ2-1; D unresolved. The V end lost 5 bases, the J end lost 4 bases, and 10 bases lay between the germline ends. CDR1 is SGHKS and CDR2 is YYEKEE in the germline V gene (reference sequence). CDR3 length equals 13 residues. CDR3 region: CASSLDTYNEQFF. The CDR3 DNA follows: TGTGCCAGCAGTTTAGACACGTACAATGAGCAGTTCTTC.

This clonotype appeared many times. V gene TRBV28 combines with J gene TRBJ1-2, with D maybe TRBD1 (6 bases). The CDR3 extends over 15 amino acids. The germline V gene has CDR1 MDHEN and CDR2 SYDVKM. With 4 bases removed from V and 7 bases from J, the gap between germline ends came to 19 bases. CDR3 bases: TGTGCCAGCAGTTCCTTAACAGGGATTTCGAGTGGCTACACCTTC. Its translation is CASSSLTGISSGYTF.